The entry that follows covers one TCR beta chain sequence. Which antigen it targets is not known. It has no much larger one-base neighbor in the sample; base qualities were not kept. The CDR3 regions of human TCRbeta chains were analyzed by immunosequencing. The source study handled its data this way. TCRs in the repertoires were compared against a reference library of SARS-CoV-2-specific TCRs that had been generated with the MIRA antigen-specificity platform. Breadth meant the fraction of unique TCRs that were SARS-CoV-2-associated, whereas depth meant the fraction of total T cells that were SARS-CoV-2-associated. Each spike-specific TCR was assigned to its reactive spike region and to a CD4 or CD8 class using the MIRA data. Log10-transformed breadth and depth values were compared by one-way ANOVA with Sidak's multiple comparisons tests. The immuneACCESS repertoire file appears here via TCRdb, limited to in-frame rearrangements. These files lack a portion of the clones; in checked studies, under half of the deficit traces to unresolved V genes, and the cause of the others is not known. V and J calls and clone size follow that table, whereas D and trimming were derived from the DNA. Here the sample has approximately 150,000 clones; about nine tenths occur a single time. The ten largest account for more than 4% of the sample.

Trimming removed 1 base from V and 5 bases from J, leaving 5 bases between the germline ends. From its cysteine to its phenylalanine, the CDR3 spans 11 amino acids. Only CDR3 DNA remains: 33 bases, in frame from the first base. Reading the germline V gene (reference sequence) gives CDR1 GTSNPN and CDR2 SVGIG. The entry originates in a study of T cell responses to AZD1222 COVID-19 vaccine (dated by TCRdb to the early 2020s). Describing the broader study: TCR sequencing was performed for 233 trial participants, of whom some 200 were given two doses of AZD1222 and around 25 were given two doses of MenACWY control vaccine. Trial participants were enrolled by age into 18-55, 56-69 and 70-plus year subgroups, with about 150, 28 and 57 TCR-sequenced participants respectively.

Here is what the overall study found, with its caveats: The whole spike protein was spanned by vaccine-associated CD4 TCRs, and dominant responses were seen in regions 160-218 and 743-854. Reportedly, close to half of the unique spike-specific TCRs recognized epitopes lying outside the regions that are mutated in the B.1.351 and B.1.1.7 variants. Conclusions about previously exposed vaccinees are limited, since just five or six AZD1222 recipients were seropositive for SARS-CoV-2 at baseline. No day 14 peak-response samples were available, so repertoires were characterized only after the peak T cell response. Participants were mostly white British and included more females than males, and it was suggested by the authors that clonal diversity may have been underestimated. The 56-69-year group was small, and its depth increase did not reach significance, likely because of low power. A significant rise in spike-specific TCR breadth and depth was observed after two AZD1222 doses relative to day 0 and relative to MenACWY recipients.

The time point label here, explained by the study, means: about 28 days (+/-7) after the second vaccine dose. The treatment or condition label of this sample denotes: meningococcal conjugate vaccine given as trial control. Samples from vaccinated people were obtained from the UK trials COV001 and COV002, which included a single-blind randomized controlled phase 2/3 trial of AZD1222 (ChAdOx1 nCoV-19) in healthy adults. Trial participant PBMC samples were collected at day 0 and day 28 after the second dose for TCRbeta chain sequencing. This TCR derives from an adult who received the MenACWY meningococcal vaccine as a control. This sample comprised peripheral blood, obtained 28 days after the second dose of the MenACWY control vaccine. Here the chain combines TRBV30 and TRBJ1-2; 5 matching bases give a weak D call of TRBD1. The DNA sequence reads TGTGCCTGGAGTGGGGGGTATGGCTACACCTTC. Translated, it gives CAWSGGYGYTF.